These T cell receptor beta chains were read from a single sample in a study of blood T cell repertoires in COVID-19. Only in-frame clones appear in the TCRdb table, and some are missing; sequencing was by immunoSEQ multiplex PCR. The table shows around 170,000 clones, with around 86% occurring only once. The specimen was PBMCs or T cells enriched from blood (not recorded which). These receptors all come from a woman in her twenties or thirties who had recovered from COVID-19. The CDR3 runs from the conserved cysteine through the conserved F or W. The order of the fields is D gene, J gene, clone size, V gene, CDR3 DNA, CDR3 protein. A D gene is named only where the DNA matches it firmly. Some rows mark clone size as missing; the rest say once, few, many or name a class of expanded clone.

NA TRBJ1-2 NA TRBV5-1 TGCGCCAGCAGCTTGGCTTCTGTCGGCTATGGCTACACCTTC CASSLASVGYGYTF
NA TRBJ1-5 NA TRBV19 TGTGCCAGTAGCAATCAGGGCTACAATCAGCCCCAGCATTTT CASSNQGYNQPQHF
TRBD2 TRBJ2-7 NA TRBV14 TGTGCCAGCAGCCTCTACCTAAGGACTAGCGGGAGGAACGAGCAGTACTTC CASSLYLRTSGRNEQYF
NA TRBJ1-6 NA TRBV6-4 TGTGCCAGCAAAGTTGCCGCAGGGGACAATTCACCCCTCCACTTT CASKVAAGDNSPLHF
TRBD2 TRBJ2-7 NA TRBV11-2 TGTGCCAGCAGCTTGGCTCCCGGGACTAGCGGGACACTTTCCTACGAGCAGTACTTC CASSLAPGTSGTLSYEQYF
NA TRBJ1-2 NA TRBV2 TGTGCCAGCGCCACAGGGAACAACTATGGCTACACCTTC CASATGNNYGYTF
NA TRBJ2-5 NA TRBV5-4 TGTGCCAGCAGCGTGGAGAGGAAGACCCAGTACTTC CASSVERKTQYF
NA TRBJ2-7 NA TRBV5-5 TGTGCCAGCAGGATTCAAGGGAGCAACGAGCAGTACTTC CASRIQGSNEQYF
TRBD1 TRBJ2-7 NA TRBV19 TGTGCCAGTAGGGGGACAGGGGCCGGCTACGAGCAGTACTTC CASRGTGAGYEQYF
TRBD2 TRBJ2-1 once TRBV29-1 TGCAGCGTCGGATACCAGGGACTAGCGGGAGTATATGAGCAGTTCTTC CSVGYQGLAGVYEQFF
NA TRBJ2-7 NA TRBV19 TGTGCCAGTAGTATTGGAGGGGAGCCTACCTACGAGCAGTACTTC CASSIGGEPTYEQYF
TRBD2 TRBJ2-7 NA TRBV5-5 TGTGCCAGCAGCTTGGCCGGGGCTAGCGGGACCATCTACGAGCAGTACTTC CASSLAGASGTIYEQYF
NA TRBJ1-2 NA TRBV4-2 TGTGCCAGCAGCCAAGACGGAGGAGGCTACACCTTC CASSQDGGGYTF
TRBD1 TRBJ2-7 once TRBV28 TGTGCCAGCAGTTCCCCTGCGGACAGGTTCTACGAGCAGTACTTC CASSSPADRFYEQYF
NA TRBJ2-1 NA TRBV3-1/TRBV3-2 TGTGCCAGCAGCCAAGGACCGAGGGGGGAGCAGTTCTTC CASSQGPRGEQFF
TRBD2 TRBJ2-5 NA TRBV27 TGTGCCAGCAGTCCAAGACTAGCGGGAGGGGGGGAGACCCAGTACTTC CASSPRLAGGGETQYF
NA TRBJ1-1 NA TRBV6-5 TGTGCCAGCAGGGACTTTTGGGGAAACACTGAAGCTTTCTTT CASRDFWGNTEAFF
TRBD1 TRBJ2-5 NA TRBV6-2/TRBV6-3 TGTGCCAGCAGCCCCAAGGGGGTGACAGGGCATCAAGAGACCCAGTACTTC CASSPKGVTGHQETQYF
NA TRBJ2-1 NA TRBV9 TGTGCCAGCAGCGGAGCCTACAATGAGCAGTTCTTC CASSGAYNEQFF
TRBD1 TRBJ2-2 NA TRBV18 TGTGCCAGCTCACATTCCGGGACAGGGATTAACACCGGGGAGCTGTTTTTT CASSHSGTGINTGELFF
NA TRBJ2-7 few TRBV30 TGTGCCTGGAGTGTAGGGGGTACCTACGAGCAGTACTTC CAWSVGGTYEQYF
TRBD1 TRBJ1-2 once TRBV30 TGTGCCTGGAGTGCGGGACAGCGGAGTTATGGCTACACCTTC CAWSAGQRSYGYTF